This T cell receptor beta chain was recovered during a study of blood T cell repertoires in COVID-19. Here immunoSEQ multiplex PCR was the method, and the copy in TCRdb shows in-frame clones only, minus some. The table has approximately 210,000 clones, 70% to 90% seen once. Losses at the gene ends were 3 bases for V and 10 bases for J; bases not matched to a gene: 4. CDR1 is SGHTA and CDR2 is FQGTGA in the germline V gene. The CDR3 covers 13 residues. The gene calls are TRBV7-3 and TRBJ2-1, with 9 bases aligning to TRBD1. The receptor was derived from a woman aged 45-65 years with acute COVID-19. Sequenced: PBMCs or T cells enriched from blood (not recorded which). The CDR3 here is CASSLGQGDEQFF. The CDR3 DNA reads TGTGCCAGCAGCTTGGGACAGGGAGACGAGCAGTTCTTC.